Reported below is one TCR beta chain. The antigen is not known. The V end lost 5 bases, the J end lost 2 bases, and 9 bases lay between the germline ends. The CDR3 is 13 amino acids. This sample stems from a study of vaccination and CD4 T cells after COVID-19. Study-level information: Convalescent persons amounted to six males plus four females, two of whom were Hispanic. Broader study findings: Median SARS-CoV-2-reactive clonotype numbers went up from roughly 21 to 40, but not significantly.

Treatment given: roughly ten-day PBMC culture with coronavirus spike peptide pools or control peptides (ViraFEST assay). It was on days 3 and 7 that half the medium was replaced with fresh IL-2 medium. CD4+ T cells that had been cultured provided DNA sequenced with the Oncomine TCR Beta short-read assay. TCRdb re-called the PCR reads with MiXCR, one entry per CDR3 protein. Altogether around 15,000 distinct CDR3 sequences are present, about 63% being singletons, with the ten largest covering more than 10%. This receptor was obtained from a human donor who had recovered from COVID-19. The sequenced sample was CD4+ T cells from blood, cultured in vitro. The chain carries TRBV12-3 or TRBV12-4 and TRBJ1-2; D uncertain. The CDR3 nucleotides are TGTGCCAGCAGTCAGACACCCAACTATGGCTACACCTTC. It translates to CASSQTPNYGYTF.